The 2 T cell receptor beta chains below come from one sample, sequenced in a study of technical replicates of blood from a handful of donors. Repertoires were generated with immunoSEQ multiplex PCR, while TCRdb's copy carries only in-frame clones and drops some. The table includes about 66,000 clones, 85% to 90% detected once. Sample: PBMCs. These receptors originate from a human donor in good health. Some clones in this sample may be carry-over from other donors' samples.

The V gene is TRBV9, the J gene TRBJ1-3; D perhaps matches TRBD1 (6 bases). CDR1 is SGDLS and CDR2 is YYNGEE in the germline V gene. The CDR3 has 17 residues. The V end was cut by 4 bases, the J end by 0 bases, with 17 bases between. CDR3 DNA: TGTGCCAGCAGCCCTAGACAGGTTTTGAGCTCTGGAAACACCATATATTTT. The encoded protein is CASSPRQVLSSGNTIYF. Filled out from reference TRBV9 and TRBJ1-3, the complete variable domain reads DSGVTQTPKHLITATGQRVTLRCSPRSGDLSVYWYQQSLDQGLQFLIQYYNGEERAKGNILERFSAQQFPDLHSELNLSSLELGDSALYFCASSPRQVLSSGNTIYFGEGSWLTVV.

This chain links TRBV9 with TRBJ1-4; unclear D gene. The CDR3 has 14 amino acids. Germline V CDR1 and CDR2: SGDLS, YYNGEE. V shed 4 bases and J shed 1 base, with 8 bases lying between them. CDR3 region: CASSQQKTNEKLFF. The CDR3 DNA reads TGTGCCAGCAGCCAACAAAAAACTAATGAAAAACTGTTTTTT.